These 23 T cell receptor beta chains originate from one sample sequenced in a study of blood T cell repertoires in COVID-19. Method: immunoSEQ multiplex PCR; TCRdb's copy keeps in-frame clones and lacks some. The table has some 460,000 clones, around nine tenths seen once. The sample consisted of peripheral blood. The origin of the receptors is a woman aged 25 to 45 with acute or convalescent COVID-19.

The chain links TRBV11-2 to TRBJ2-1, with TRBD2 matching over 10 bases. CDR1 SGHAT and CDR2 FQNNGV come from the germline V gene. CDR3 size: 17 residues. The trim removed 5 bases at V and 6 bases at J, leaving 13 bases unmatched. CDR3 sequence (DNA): TGTGCCAGCAGCCTGTTTCTAGCGGGGGCCATTGTCAATGAGCAGTTCTTC. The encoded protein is CASSLFLAGAIVNEQFF.

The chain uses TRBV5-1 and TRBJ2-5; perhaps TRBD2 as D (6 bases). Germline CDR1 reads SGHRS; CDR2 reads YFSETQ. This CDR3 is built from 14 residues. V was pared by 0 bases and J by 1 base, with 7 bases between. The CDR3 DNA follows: TGCGCCAGCAGCTTGGGGGACTTCCAAGAGACCCAGTACTTC. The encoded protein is CASSLGDFQETQYF.

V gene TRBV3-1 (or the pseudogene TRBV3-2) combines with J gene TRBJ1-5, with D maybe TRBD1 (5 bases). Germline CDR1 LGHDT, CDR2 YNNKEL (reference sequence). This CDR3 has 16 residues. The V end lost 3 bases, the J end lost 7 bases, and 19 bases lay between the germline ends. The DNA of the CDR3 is TGTGCCAGCAGCCAGGGCGGGACGTTTCCCCGGCAGCCCCAGCATTTT. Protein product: CASSQGGTFPRQPQHF.

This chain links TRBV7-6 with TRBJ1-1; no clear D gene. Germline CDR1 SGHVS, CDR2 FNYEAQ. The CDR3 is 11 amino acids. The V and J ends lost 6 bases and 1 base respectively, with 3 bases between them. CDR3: CASRANTEAFF. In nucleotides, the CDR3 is TGTGCCAGCAGGGCGAACACTGAAGCTTTCTTT. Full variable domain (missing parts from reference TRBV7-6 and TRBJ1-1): GAGVSQSPRYKVTKRGQDVALRCDPISGHVSLYWYRQALGQGPEFLTYFNYEAQQDKSGLPNDRFSAERPEGSISTLTIQRTEQRDSAMYRCASRANTEAFFGQGTRLTVV.

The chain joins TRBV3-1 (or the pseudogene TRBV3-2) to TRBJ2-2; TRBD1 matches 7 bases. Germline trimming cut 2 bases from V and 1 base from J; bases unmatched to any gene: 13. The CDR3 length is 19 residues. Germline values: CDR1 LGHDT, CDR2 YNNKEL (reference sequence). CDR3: CASSQKSPTGVKNTGELFF. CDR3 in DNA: TGTGCCAGCAGCCAAAAATCCCCCACAGGGGTTAAGAACACCGGGGAGCTGTTTTTT.

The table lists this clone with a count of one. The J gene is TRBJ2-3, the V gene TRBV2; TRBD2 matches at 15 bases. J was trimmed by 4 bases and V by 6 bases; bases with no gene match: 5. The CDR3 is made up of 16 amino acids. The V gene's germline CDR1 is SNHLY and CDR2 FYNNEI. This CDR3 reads CASSTGLAGGADTQYF. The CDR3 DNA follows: TGTGCCAGCAGCACGGGACTAGCGGGGGGTGCAGATACGCAGTATTTT.

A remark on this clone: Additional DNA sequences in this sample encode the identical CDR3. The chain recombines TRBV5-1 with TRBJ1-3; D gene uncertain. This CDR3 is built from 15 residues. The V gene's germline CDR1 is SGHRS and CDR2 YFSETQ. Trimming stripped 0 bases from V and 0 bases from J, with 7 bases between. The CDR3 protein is CASSLAGISGNTIYF. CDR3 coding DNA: TGCGCCAGCAGCTTGGCCGGGATCTCTGGAAACACCATATATTTT.

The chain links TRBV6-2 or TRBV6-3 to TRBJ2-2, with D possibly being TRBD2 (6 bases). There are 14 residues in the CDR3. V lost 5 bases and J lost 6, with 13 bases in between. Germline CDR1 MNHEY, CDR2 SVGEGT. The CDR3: CASSQRTIAGELFF. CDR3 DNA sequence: TGTGCCAGCAGTCAACGGACTATTGCCGGGGAGCTGTTTTTT.

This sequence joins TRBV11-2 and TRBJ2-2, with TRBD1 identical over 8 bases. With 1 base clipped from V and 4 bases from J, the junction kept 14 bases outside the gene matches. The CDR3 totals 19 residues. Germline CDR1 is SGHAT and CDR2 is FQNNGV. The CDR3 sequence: CASSLVSGFVQGVTGELFF. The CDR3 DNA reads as TGTGCCAGCAGCTTAGTATCCGGGTTCGTACAGGGGGTCACCGGGGAGCTGTTTTTT.

CDR3 in amino acids: CASSKLDSSYEQYF. CDR3 nucleotide sequence: TGTGCCAGCAGTAAATTGGACAGCTCCTACGAGCAGTACTTC. The chain links TRBV6-5 to TRBJ2-7; maybe TRBD1 (6 bases). The CDR3 has 14 amino acids. Germline-derived CDR1 and CDR2 are MNHEY and SVGAGI. Trimming took 5 bases from V and 0 from J, leaving 11 bases between them.

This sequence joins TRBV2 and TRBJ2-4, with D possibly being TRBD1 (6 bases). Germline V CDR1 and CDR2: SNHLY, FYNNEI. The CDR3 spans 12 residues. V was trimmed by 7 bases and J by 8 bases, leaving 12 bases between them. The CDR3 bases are TGTGCCAGCAAACAGGGAGCGGACATTCAGTACTTC. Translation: CASKQGADIQYF.

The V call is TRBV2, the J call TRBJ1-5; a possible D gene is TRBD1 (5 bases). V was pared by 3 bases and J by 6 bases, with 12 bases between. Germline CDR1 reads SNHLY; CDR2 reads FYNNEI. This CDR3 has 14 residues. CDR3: CASSDSSGGQPQHF. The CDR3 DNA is TGTGCCAGCAGTGATTCTTCGGGGGGTCAGCCCCAGCATTTT.

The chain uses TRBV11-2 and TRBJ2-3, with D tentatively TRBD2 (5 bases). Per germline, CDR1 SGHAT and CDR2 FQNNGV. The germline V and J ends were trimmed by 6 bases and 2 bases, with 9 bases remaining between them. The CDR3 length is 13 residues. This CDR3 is CASRRLSTDTQYF. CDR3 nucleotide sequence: TGTGCCAGCAGGCGACTATCCACAGATACGCAGTATTTT.

CDR3 residues: CASSETSLQETQYF. CDR3 nucleotides: TGTGCCAGTTCCGAGACTAGCTTACAAGAGACCCAGTACTTC. The chain combines TRBV5-4 with TRBJ2-5; 7 positions match TRBD2. V shed 8 bases and J 2 bases; nucleotides not matched to a gene: 9. The CDR3 is 14 residues long. The V gene's germline CDR1 is SGHNT and CDR2 YYREEE (reference sequence).

The CDR3 DNA reads as TGTGCCAGCAGCCAAAAAGGGACAGGGTCCTCGAAGTACTTC. It specifies CASSQKGTGSSKYF. This chain uses TRBV3-1 (or the pseudogene TRBV3-2) with TRBJ2-7; 9 nucleotides match TRBD1. CDR1 is LGHDT, CDR2 YNNKEL, per germline (reference sequence). The J segment lost 11 bases and the V segment lost 2 bases, leaving 10 bases of the junction unmatched. The CDR3 totals 14 residues.

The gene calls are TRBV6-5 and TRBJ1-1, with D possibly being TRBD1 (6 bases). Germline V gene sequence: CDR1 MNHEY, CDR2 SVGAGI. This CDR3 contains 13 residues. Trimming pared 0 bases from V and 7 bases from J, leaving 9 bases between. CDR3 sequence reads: CASSYSGQNEAFF. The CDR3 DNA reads TGTGCCAGCAGTTACTCAGGACAGAATGAAGCTTTCTTT.

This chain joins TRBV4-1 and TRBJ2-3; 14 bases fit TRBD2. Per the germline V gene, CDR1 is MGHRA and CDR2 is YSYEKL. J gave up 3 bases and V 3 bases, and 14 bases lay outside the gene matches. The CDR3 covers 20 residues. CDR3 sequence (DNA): TGCGCCAGCAGCCAGAGACTAGCGGGGGGGCGGTTGGTTGGAACAGATACGCAGTATTTT. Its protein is CASSQRLAGGRLVGTDTQYF.

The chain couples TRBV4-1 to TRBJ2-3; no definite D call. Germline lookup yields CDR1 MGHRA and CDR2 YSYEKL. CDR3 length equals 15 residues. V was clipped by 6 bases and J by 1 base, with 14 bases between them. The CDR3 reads CASSHGDGGTDTQYF. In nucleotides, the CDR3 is TGCGCCAGCAGTCATGGAGACGGAGGCACAGATACGCAGTATTTT.

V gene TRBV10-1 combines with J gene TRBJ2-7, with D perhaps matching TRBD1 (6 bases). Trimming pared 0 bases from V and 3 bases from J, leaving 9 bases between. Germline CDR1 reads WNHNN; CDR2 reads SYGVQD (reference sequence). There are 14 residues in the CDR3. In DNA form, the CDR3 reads TGCGCCAGCAGTGAGTCGGGGGCCCTCTACGAGCAGTACTTC. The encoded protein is CASSESGALYEQYF.

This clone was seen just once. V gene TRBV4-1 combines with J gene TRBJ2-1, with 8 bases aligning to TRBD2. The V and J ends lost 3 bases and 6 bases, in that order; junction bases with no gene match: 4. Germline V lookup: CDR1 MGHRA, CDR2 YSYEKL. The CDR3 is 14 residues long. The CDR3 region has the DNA TGCGCCAGCAGCCATGGACTAGCTATCAATGAGCAGTTCTTC. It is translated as CASSHGLAINEQFF.

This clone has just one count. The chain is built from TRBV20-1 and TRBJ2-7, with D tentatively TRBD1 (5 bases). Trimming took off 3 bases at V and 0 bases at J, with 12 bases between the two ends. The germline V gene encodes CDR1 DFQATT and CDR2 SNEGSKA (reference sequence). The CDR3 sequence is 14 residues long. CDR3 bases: TGCAGTGCTAGTCAGGGCGCGAGCTCCTACGAGCAGTACTTC. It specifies CSASQGASSYEQYF.

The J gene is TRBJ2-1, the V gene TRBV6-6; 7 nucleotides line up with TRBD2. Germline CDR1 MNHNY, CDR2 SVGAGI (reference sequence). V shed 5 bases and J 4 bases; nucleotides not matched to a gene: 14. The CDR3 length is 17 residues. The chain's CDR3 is CASSRRLGTTTYNEQFF. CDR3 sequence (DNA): TGTGCCAGCAGTCGGAGGTTGGGGACTACGACTTACAATGAGCAGTTCTTC.

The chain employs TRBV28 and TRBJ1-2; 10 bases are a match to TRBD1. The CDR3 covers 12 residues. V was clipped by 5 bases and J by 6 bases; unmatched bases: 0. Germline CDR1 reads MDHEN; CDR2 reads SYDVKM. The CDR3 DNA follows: TGTGCCAGCAGTGGGACAGGGGATGGCTACACCTTC. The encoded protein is CASSGTGDGYTF.